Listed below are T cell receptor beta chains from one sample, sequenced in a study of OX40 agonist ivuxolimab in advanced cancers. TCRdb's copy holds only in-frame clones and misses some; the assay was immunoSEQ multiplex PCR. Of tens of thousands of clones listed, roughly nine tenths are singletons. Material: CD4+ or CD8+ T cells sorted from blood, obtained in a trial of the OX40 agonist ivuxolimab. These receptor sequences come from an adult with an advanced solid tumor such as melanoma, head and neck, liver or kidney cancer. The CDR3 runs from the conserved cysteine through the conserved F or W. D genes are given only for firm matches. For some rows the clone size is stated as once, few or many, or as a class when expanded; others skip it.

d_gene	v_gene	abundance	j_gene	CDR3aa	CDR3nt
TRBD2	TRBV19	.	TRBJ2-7	CASSIELAGVGYEQYF	TGTGCCAGTAGTATAGAACTAGCGGGAGTGGGCTACGAGCAGTACTTC
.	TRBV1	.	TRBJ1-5	CTTPKGQANQPQHF	TGCACCACACCAAAGGGACAGGCGAATCAGCCCCAGCATTTT
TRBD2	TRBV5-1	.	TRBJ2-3	CASSGAAGLAGTQYF	TGCGCCAGCAGCGGCGCCGCGGGACTAGCGGGGACGCAGTATTTT
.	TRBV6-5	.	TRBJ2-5	CASSYGPYQETQYF	TGTGCCAGCAGTTACGGCCCGTACCAAGAGACCCAGTACTTC
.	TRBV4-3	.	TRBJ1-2	CASSQGVQPTYGYTF	TGCGCCAGCAGCCAAGGCGTACAGCCTACCTATGGCTACACCTTC
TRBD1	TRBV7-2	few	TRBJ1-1	CASSRDRRNTEAFF	TGTGCCAGCAGCCGGGACAGGAGGAACACTGAAGCTTTCTTT
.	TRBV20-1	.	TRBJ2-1	CSAQGNEQFF	TGCAGTGCCCAGGGTAATGAGCAGTTCTTC
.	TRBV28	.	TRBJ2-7	CASSGGPEQYF	TGTGCCAGCAGCGGGGGGCCCGAGCAGTACTTC
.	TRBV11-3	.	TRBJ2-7	CASSLGSGQYF	TGTGCCAGCAGCTTGGGGAGTGGGCAGTACTTC
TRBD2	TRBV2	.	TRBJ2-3	CASSDSSGSDTQYF	TGTGCCAGCAGTGATTCTAGCGGGAGTGATACGCAGTATTTT
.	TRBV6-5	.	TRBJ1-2	CASRLDGGGNYGYTF	TGTGCCAGCAGACTTGACGGCGGCGGGAACTATGGCTACACCTTC
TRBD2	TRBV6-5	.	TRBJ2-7	CASRRWTSGSYEQYF	TGTGCCAGCAGACGCTGGACTAGCGGCTCCTACGAGCAGTACTTC
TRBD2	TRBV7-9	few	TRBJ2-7	CASSLASGIYEQYF	TGTGCCAGCAGCTTAGCTAGCGGGATCTACGAGCAGTACTTC
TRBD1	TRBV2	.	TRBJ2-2	CATRRGQGSTGELFF	TGTGCCACCCGGAGGGGACAGGGGAGCACCGGGGAGCTGTTTTTT
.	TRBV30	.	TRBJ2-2	CAWSEGPGAGELFF	TGTGCCTGGAGTGAAGGACCTGGCGCCGGGGAGCTGTTTTTT
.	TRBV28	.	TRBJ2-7	CASSLSGVSYEQYF	TGTGCCAGCAGTTTATCGGGGGTCTCCTACGAGCAGTACTTC